The following is a TCR beta chain sequence with its context. Its antigen is as yet unknown. The data originate from a study of T-cell reconstitution after alpha-beta-depleted transplantation in children. The J segment lost 3 bases and the V segment lost 7 bases, leaving 5 bases of the junction unmatched. This CDR3 is built from 14 residues. Study-wide points: T-cell counts and diversity at one year post-transplant came mainly from newly produced T cells.

Library preparation (for TCRbeta) was performed with unique molecular identifiers. From the PCR reads, TCRdb called clonotypes with MiXCR, one entry per CDR3 protein. Of around 450,000 distinct CDR3 sequences listed, roughly 44% are singletons. This chain connects TRBV12-3 or TRBV12-4 to TRBJ2-1, with TRBD2 matching over 8 bases. The material sequenced was PBMCs, taken before TCRalphabeta/CD19-depleted stem cell transplant. The sequence came from a girl aged 2-15 years with aplastic anemia, due to receive a stem cell transplant. The CDR3 is CASTQTSVYNEQFF. The CDR3 DNA is TGTGCCAGCACCCAGACTAGCGTCTACAATGAGCAGTTCTTC.